This T cell receptor beta chain was documented in a study of T cell repertoires in cytomegalovirus infection. Turning to the study itself: Matching HLA type, along with CMV infection, was indicated by public TCR beta signatures.

Whole-study findings and limits: HLA-C-restricted CMV-specific TCR beta clonotypes prevailed in the ex vivo response.

TCRdb re-derived calls from the reads in MiXCR, one entry per CDR3 protein. In the table there are 630,000 or so distinct CDR3 sequences, around 24% of which are singletons. To note about this clonotype: Its antigen is still unknown.

V was pared by 2 bases and J by 4 bases, with 8 bases between. Per the germline V gene, CDR1 is ENHRY and CDR2 is SYGVKD. This CDR3 is 13 amino acids long. This sequence originates from a human donor in good health (CMV status not recorded). Some clones in this sample may be carry-over from other donors' samples. The chain links TRBV10-3 to TRBJ2-5; D gene unclear. The sequenced material came from CD8+ T cells from PBMCs. Here the CDR3 reads CAISEGIGETQYF. The DNA for the CDR3 is TGTGCCATCAGTGAGGGAATTGGAGAGACCCAGTACTTC.